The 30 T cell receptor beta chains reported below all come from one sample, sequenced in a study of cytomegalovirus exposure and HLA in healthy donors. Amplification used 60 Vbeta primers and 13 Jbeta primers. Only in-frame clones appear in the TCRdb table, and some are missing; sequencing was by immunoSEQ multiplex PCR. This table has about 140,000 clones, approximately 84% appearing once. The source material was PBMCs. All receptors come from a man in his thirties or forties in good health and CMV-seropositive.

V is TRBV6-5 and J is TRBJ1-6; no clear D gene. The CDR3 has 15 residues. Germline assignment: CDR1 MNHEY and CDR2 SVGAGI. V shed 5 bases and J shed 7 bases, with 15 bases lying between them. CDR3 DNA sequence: TGTGCCAGCAGTACGGCGGGAGGGATCAATTCACCCCTCCACTTT. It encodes CASSTAGGINSPLHF.

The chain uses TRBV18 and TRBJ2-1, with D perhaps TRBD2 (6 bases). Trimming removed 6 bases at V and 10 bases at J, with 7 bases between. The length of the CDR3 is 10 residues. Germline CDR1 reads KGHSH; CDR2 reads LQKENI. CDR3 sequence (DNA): TGTGCCAGCTCGAGCGGGGAGCAGTTCTTC. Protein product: CASSSGEQFF.

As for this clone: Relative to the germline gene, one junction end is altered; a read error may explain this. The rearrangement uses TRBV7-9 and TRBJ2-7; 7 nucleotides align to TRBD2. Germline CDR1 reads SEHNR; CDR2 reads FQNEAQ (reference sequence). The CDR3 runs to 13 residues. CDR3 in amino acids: CSSSPRGAGDWYF. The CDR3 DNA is TGTTCCAGCAGCCCCCGAGGGGCGGGGGACTGGTACTTC.

The CDR3, as DNA: TGTGCCAGCAGCTTCGCCCTTGGGACAGGGCTTCAAGCTTTCTTT. Translation: CASSFALGTGLQAFF. The gene calls are TRBV7-2 and TRBJ1-1; 9 positions agree with TRBD1. The trim removed 3 bases at V and 9 bases at J, leaving 11 bases unmatched. The length of the CDR3 is 15 residues. The germline V gene has CDR1 SGHTA and CDR2 FQGNSA.

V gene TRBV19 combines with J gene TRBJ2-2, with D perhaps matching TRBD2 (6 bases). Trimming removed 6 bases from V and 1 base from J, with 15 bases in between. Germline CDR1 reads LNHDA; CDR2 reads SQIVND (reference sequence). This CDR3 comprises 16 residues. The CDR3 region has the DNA TGTGCCAGTAGCACATCCGGGACTGTGAACACCGGGGAGCTGTTTTTT. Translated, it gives CASSTSGTVNTGELFF.

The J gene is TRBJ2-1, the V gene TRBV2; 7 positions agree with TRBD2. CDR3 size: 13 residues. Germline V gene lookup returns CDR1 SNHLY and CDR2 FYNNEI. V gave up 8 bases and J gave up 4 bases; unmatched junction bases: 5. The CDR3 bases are TGTGCCAGCGGGGGGGACGTTTACAATGAGCAGTTCTTC. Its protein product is CASGGDVYNEQFF.

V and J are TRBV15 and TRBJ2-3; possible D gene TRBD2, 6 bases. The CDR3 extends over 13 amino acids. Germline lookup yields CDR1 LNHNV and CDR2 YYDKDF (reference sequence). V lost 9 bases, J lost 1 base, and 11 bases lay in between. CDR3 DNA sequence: TGTGCCACTAAAGCTAGCGGCACAGATACGCAGTATTTT. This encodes CATKASGTDTQYF.

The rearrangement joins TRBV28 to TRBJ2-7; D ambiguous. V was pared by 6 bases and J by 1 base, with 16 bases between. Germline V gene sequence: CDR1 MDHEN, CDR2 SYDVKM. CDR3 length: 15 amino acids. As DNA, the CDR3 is TGTGCCAGCAGCCACGGTTTCGCACGTTCCTACGAGCAGTACTTC. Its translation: CASSHGFARSYEQYF.

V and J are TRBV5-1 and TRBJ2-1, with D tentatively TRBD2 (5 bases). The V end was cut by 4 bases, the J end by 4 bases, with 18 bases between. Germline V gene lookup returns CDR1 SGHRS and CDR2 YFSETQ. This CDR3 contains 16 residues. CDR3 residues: CASSPEVDPRYNEQFF. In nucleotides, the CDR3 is TGCGCCAGCAGCCCGGAGGTAGACCCCCGGTACAATGAGCAGTTCTTC.

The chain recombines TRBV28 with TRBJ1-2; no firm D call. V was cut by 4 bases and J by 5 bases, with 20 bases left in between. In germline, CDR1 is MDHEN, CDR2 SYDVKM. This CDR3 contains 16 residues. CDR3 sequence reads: CASSSLLRYLQYGYTF. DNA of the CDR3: TGTGCCAGCAGTTCCCTCTTGCGGTACCTGCAATATGGCTACACCTTC.

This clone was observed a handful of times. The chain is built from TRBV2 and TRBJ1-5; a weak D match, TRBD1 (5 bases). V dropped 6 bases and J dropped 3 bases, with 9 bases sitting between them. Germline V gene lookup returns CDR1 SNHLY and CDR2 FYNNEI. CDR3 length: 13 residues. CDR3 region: CASSGGNNQPQHF. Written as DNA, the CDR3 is TGTGCCAGCAGCGGGGGAAACAATCAGCCCCAGCATTTT.

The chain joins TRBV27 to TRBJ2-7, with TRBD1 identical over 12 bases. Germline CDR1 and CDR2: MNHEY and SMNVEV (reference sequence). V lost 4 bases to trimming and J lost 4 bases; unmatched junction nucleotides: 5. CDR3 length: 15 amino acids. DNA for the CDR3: TGTGCCAGCAGTTCCCGGGACAGGGGGCGGTACGAGCAGTACTTC. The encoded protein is CASSSRDRGRYEQYF.

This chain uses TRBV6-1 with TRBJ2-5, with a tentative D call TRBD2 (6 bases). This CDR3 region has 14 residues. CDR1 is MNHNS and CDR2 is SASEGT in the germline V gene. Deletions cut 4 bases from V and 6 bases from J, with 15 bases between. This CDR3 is CASSVSGLIKTQYF. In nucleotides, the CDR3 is TGTGCCAGCAGTGTTAGCGGACTAATTAAGACCCAGTACTTC.

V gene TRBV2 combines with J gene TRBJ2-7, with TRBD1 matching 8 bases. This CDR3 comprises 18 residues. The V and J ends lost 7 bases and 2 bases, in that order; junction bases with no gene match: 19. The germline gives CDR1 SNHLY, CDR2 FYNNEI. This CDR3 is CASTATFFQDRETYEQYF. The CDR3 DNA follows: TGTGCCAGCACAGCGACTTTCTTCCAGGACAGGGAGACCTACGAGCAGTACTTC. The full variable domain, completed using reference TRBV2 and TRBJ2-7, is EPEVTQTPSHQVTQMGQEVILRCVPISNHLYFYWYRQILGQKVEFLVSFYNNEISEKSEIFDDQFSVERPDGSNFTLKIRSTKLEDSAMYFCASTATFFQDRETYEQYFGPGTRLTVT.

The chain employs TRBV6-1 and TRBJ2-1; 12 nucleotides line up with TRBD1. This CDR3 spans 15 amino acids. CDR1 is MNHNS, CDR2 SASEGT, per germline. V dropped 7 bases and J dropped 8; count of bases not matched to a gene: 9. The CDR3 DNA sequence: TGTGCCAGCACGAGAATGGGACAGGGGGCCTATGAGCAGTTCTTC. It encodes CASTRMGQGAYEQFF.

The CDR3 sequence is CAYQVAGGRNEQYF. Written as DNA, the CDR3 is TGTGCCTACCAAGTAGCGGGGGGTAGGAACGAGCAGTACTTC. V is TRBV30 and J is TRBJ2-7; 10 nucleotides align to TRBD2. The CDR3 has 14 amino acids. J lost 5 bases, V lost 7 bases, and 11 bases had no gene match. Germline values: CDR1 GTSNPN, CDR2 SVGIG (reference sequence).

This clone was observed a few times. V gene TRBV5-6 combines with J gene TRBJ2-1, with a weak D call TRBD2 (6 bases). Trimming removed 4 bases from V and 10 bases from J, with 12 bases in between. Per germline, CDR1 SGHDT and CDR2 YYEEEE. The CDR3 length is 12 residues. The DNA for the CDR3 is TGTGCCAGCAGCCGACTAGATCCGGAGCAGTTCTTC. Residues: CASSRLDPEQFF.

The CDR3 reads CASGGRGLEQFF. Here the CDR3 DNA reads TGTGCCTCGGGGGGCAGGGGGCTGGAGCAGTTCTTC. The chain uses TRBV30 and TRBJ2-1; TRBD1 might be the D (8 bases). With 7 bases removed from V and 10 bases from J, the gap between germline ends came to 17 bases. The CDR3 sequence is 12 residues long. Germline V gene lookup returns CDR1 GTSNPN and CDR2 SVGIG (reference sequence).

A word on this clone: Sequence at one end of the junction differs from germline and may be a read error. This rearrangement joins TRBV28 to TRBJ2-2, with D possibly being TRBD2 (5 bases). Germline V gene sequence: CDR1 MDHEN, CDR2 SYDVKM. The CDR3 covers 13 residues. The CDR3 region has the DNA TGTGCCAGCAGGCGACCGCCGACGAATAGCGTGGTTTTT. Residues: CASRRPPTNSVVF.

DNA of the CDR3: TGTGCCACCAGAATGGCGGGCACGGGAAACACCATATATTTT. Translated: CATRMAGTGNTIYF. The chain recombines TRBV6-1 with TRBJ1-3; D is undetermined. CDR3 length: 14 amino acids. Trimming shortened V by 10 bases and J by 4 bases, and 17 bases separated the two germline ends. From germline, CDR1 is MNHNS and CDR2 SASEGT.

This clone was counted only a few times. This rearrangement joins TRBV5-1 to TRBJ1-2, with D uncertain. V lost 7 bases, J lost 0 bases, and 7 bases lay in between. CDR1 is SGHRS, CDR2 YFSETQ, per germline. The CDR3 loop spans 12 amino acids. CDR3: CASSQTNYGYTF. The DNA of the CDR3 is TGCGCCAGCTCCCAGACTAACTATGGCTACACCTTC.

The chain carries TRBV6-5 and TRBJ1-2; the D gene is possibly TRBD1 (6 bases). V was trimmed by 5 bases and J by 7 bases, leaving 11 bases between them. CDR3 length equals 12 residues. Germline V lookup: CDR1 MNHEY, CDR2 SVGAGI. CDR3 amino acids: CASSKDRSGYTF. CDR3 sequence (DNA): TGTGCCAGCAGTAAAGACAGGTCTGGCTACACCTTC.

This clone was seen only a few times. This chain's CDR3 is CASSPAGTENTEAFF. CDR3 DNA: TGTGCCAGCAGCCCAGCCGGGACAGAGAACACTGAAGCTTTCTTT. The rearrangement links TRBV28 to TRBJ1-1, with 7 bases matching TRBD1. Germline-derived CDR1 and CDR2 are MDHEN and SYDVKM. Unmatched junction bases numbered 8, after V lost 6 bases and J lost 1 base. The CDR3 loop spans 15 amino acids.

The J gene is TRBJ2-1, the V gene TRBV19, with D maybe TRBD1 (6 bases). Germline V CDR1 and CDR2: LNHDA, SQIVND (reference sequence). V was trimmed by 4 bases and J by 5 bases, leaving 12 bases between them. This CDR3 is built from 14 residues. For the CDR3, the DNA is TGTGCCAGTAGTAGTCAGGGGAGCAACAATGAGCAGTTCTTC. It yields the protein CASSSQGSNNEQFF. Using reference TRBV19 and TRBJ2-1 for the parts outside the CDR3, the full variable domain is DGGITQSPKYLFRKEGQNVTLSCEQNLNHDAMYWYRQDPGQGLRLIYYSQIVNDFQKGDIAEGYSVSREKKESFPLTVTSAQKNPTAFYLCASSSQGSNNEQFFGPGTRLTVL.

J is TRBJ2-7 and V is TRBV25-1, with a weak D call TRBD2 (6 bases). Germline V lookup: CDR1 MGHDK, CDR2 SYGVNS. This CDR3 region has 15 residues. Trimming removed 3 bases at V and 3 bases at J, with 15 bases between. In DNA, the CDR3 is TGTGCCAGCAGTGATCTTGGCGGGACCTTCTACGAGCAGTACTTC. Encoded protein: CASSDLGGTFYEQYF.

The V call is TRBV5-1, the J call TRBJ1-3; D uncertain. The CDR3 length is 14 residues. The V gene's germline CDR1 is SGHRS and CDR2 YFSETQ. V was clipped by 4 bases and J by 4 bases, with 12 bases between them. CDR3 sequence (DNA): TGCGCCAGCAGCGAGAGGAGTTCGGGAAACACCATATATTTT. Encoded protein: CASSERSSGNTIYF.

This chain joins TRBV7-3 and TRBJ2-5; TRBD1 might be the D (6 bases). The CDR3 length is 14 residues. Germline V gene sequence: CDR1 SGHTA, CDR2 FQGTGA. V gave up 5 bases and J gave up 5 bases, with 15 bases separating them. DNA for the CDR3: TGTGCCAGCAGCGAAAGAGGACAGCGGGAGACCCAGTACTTC. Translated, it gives CASSERGQRETQYF.

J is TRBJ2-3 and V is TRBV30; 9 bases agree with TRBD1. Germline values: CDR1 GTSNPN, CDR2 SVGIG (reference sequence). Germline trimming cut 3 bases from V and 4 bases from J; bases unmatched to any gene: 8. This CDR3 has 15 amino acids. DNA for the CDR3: TGTGCCTGGAGCATGGGGACAGGGTACTCAGATACGCAGTATTTT. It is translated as CAWSMGTGYSDTQYF. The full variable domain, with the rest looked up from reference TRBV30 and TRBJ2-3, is SQTIHQWPATLVQPVGSPLSLECTVEGTSNPNLYWYRQAAGRGLQLLFYSVGIGQISSEVPQNLSASRPQDRQFILSSKKLLLSDSGFYLCAWSMGTGYSDTQYFGPGTRLTVL.

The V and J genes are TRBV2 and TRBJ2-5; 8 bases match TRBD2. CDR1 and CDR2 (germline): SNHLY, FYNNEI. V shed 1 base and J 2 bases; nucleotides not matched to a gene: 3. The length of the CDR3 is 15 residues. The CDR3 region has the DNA TGTGCCAGCAGTGAAGGTGGGACTAGACAAGAGACCCAGTACTTC. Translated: CASSEGGTRQETQYF.

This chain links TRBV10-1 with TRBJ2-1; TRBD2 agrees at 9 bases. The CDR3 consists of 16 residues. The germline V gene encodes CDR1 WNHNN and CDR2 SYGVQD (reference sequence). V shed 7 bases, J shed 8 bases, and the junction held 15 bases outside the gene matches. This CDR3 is CASTPVRAGGRDEQFF. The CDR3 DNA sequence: TGCGCCAGCACCCCGGTCCGAGCGGGGGGACGGGATGAGCAGTTCTTC.